This T cell receptor beta chain was found in a study of shared clonotypes between healthy human individuals. V dropped 1 base and J dropped 10 bases, with 8 bases sitting between them. Germline CDR1 reads PRHDT; CDR2 reads FYEKMQ (reference sequence). The CDR3 extends over 12 amino acids. Measured with immunoSEQ multiplex PCR; TCRdb has only the in-frame clones, and not every one. The repertoire holds more than 2 million clones, about 95% seen once, with 1% to 1.3% in the top ten. Positively selected for CCR7, the CD45RO-negative cells used as naive CD8 cells excluded terminally differentiated effector memory CD45RA+ cells.

The chain combines TRBV13 with TRBJ2-1; D is ambiguous. The sample was naive CD8+ T cells sorted from blood. The sequence was obtained from a man between 18 and 29 years old in good health. CDR3 in amino acids: CASSLEEGEQFF. The CDR3 coding sequence is TGTGCCAGCAGCTTAGAAGAAGGCGAGCAGTTCTTC.